The following is a TCR beta chain sequence with its context. Its antigen is still unknown. The record has no base qualities; no much larger clone is one base away. There are 16 amino acids in the CDR3, from cysteine to phenylalanine inclusive. The retained sequence is limited to the CDR3, 48 bases, with the frame set at the first base. Relative to germline, V is missing 3 bases and J is missing 0 bases, with 7 bases of the junction outside any gene match. From a lookup of the germline V gene (reference sequence), CDR1 and CDR2 are MNHEY and SMNVEV. In total, approximately 610 healthy bone marrow donors made up the cohort. At the time of sampling, all cohort members were nominally healthy, though unrecorded immune exposures were likely present. The donor tested CMV seropositive and was one of the 289 seropositive cohort members. Every donor gave a peripheral blood sample, and the peripheral blood mononuclear cells from that sample were used for TCR beta sequencing. The Qiagen DNeasy Blood Extraction Kit was used to extract genomic DNA from the blood cell samples.

The sample is drawn from a study of cytomegalovirus exposure and HLA in healthy donors (dated by TCRdb to about 2017). Concerning the study at large: In an earlier analysis of 550 to 750 of the donors, approximately 300 Gb of sequence data and roughly 100 million unique TCR beta sequences from roughly 200 million T cells were reported. Roughly 300 gigabases of sequencing data and approximately 91 million unique TCR sequences made up an early release that covered 640 HLA-typed donors. Of the roughly 400 genotyped donors, approximately 83% fell in the genetic ancestry cluster associated with self-reported Caucasian donors. The study aimed to test whether cataloging public T cell receptors could reveal signatures of past pathogen exposure. The study profiled the T cell repertoires of 550 to 700 subjects by immunosequencing and related them to cytomegalovirus serostatus. A separate validation cohort of roughly 130 different subjects was used in addition to the 666-subject first cohort. The study combined high-throughput TCR immunosequencing, statistical association of individual TCRs with disease status, and machine learning to predict cytomegalovirus infection status. In a later analysis, previously published TCR beta repertoires from 550 to 700 donors were re-analyzed and high-resolution HLA genotyping was added so that TCR occurrence patterns could be studied. Rather than using new phenotypic data, the later analysis identified candidate immune exposures from TCR beta sequences and from how often those sequences occurred across donors. An earlier analysis of fewer than 700 of the donors applied high-throughput TCR beta sequencing to assess whether each TCR beta V gene segment acted as functional or pseudogenic. Alongside the repertoire data, information on donor age, sex, ethnicity and CMV serostatus was compiled. In a later genetic analysis, genome-wide SNP genotypes for about three fifths of the roughly 670 donors were used, and that subset was treated as a discovery cohort. All discovery cohort repertoires had been generated using a single sequencing platform. Class I and class II HLA loci were covered by the typing at four-digit resolution. The number of typed donors differed by locus: about 629-630 for A, B, C, DRB1 and DQB1; 522 for DQA1; around 610 for DPA1; and roughly 470 for DPB1. Roughly five DR-DQ haplotypes were treated as single units for association and clustering because of strong linkage in the cohort. On average, 235,054 unique TCR beta nucleotide sequences were sequenced per donor among a few hundred genotyped donors of the cohort, with about 19% of those sequences being non-productive. Results the study describes overall, beyond this receptor: Assigning TCR associations to individual alleles was difficult when HLA alleles, especially DR and DQ, strongly co-occurred. Correlated functional status among segregating V segments might be attributable to linkage disequilibrium, but an unknown experimental factor could not be ruled out. Only TCR beta chains were sequenced in this cohort, and the absence of alpha or paired-chain data limited detectable features. In vitro tests confirmed that three of the cytomegalovirus-associated TCR beta chains recognize cytomegalovirus antigens. The authors suggested that the approach could potentially be generalized to other disease states and immunological phenotypes. In a later analysis, 16,951 TCR beta sequences were associated with specific HLA alleles at a false discovery rate of 0.05. The classifier was reported to diagnose cytomegalovirus status with high specificity and sensitivity in both the original cohort and the validation cohort. In a later analysis, TCR association rates were found to vary across HLA loci, with the most associated TCRs seen for DRB1 alleles and the fewest for HLA-C alleles. In the study, around 150 TCR beta chains were listed as associated with cytomegalovirus. Sequencing depth was assumed to be roughly uniform across donors in the presence/absence analyses, though that assumption may not hold. Compared with the approximately 670-donor mean, donors in an Asian-associated ancestry cluster had fewer N-insertions in productive TCRs, according to a later genetic analysis. A later analysis found that most CMV-associated TCR beta chains appeared HLA-restricted, with HLA associations seemingly driven largely by CMV exposure. For the cohort, immune exposure information was limited to CMV serostatus. According to a later analysis, parvovirus B19, influenza, CMV and Epstein-Barr virus appeared linked to several top co-occurrence clusters. A cluster of highly shared sequence variants was judged likely to represent a technical artifact of the sequencing pipeline. A later analysis found that HLA-associated TCR beta chains were more clonally expanded and had lower generation probabilities than equally common non-associated chains. Because HLA typing was missing for some donors at each locus, association tests included only the typed subset. A further reported finding was that TCR beta sequences accurately predicted the HLA-A and HLA-B alleles for most subjects in the first cohort. Some 16 rarely observed V segments, including chromosome 9 orphons, were excluded from the earlier analysis of approximately 600 of the donors because counts were too low. Some IMGT-functional V segments, including TRBV6-2 and TRBV6-3, could not be told apart with the 87-base-pair reads, so those segments were excluded. While some public TCRs were present in many individuals, most TCR sequences turned up only very rarely across donors. Broadly in line with IMGT annotations, most TCR beta V segments showed up in productive rearrangements about 87% or about 30% of the time in an earlier analysis of 450 to 600 of the donors. V-gene and J-gene trimming of TCR beta chains was associated with a missense DCLRE1C variant in a later genetic analysis, and the association was replicated in an independent cohort.

Receptor libraries were prepared by the immunoSEQ multiplex PCR assay. A mixture of 60 forward primers for TCR Vbeta segments and 13 reverse primers for TCR Jbeta segments was used in the multiplex PCR. A multiplex PCR assay on genomic DNA amplified the CDR3 region of rearranged TCR beta genes. The Illumina HiSeq System was used to sequence the amplified TCR beta libraries as 87-base-pair reads. Processing in the source paper ran as follows. Across the 670 or so repertoires, a later analysis counted 80 million or so unique TCR beta chains, some 11 million of which were shared by at least two donors. A nearest-neighbor algorithm error-corrected the raw reads and collapsed the reads into unique sequences, merging closely related sequences to remove PCR and sequencing errors. CDR3 sequences were aligned to IMGT reference sequences to assign V, D and J gene segments. For a sequence to be retained, a match of at least six nucleotides to both a V gene segment and a J gene segment was required. Rearrangements were classified as productive when the CDR3 lacked stop codons and remained in frame with V and J, and all other rearrangements were classified as non-productive. Following IMGT convention, CDR3 was defined as the stretch from the second conserved V-encoded cysteine up to the conserved J-encoded phenylalanine. In an earlier analysis of roughly 580 of the donors, sequences lacking an unambiguous match to a single V gene segment were excluded. In an earlier analysis of several hundred of the donors, a V segment was called functional when productive rearrangements were above 56.7%, and segregating when the standard deviation between donors exceeded 5%. A statistical classification framework was developed to diagnose cytomegalovirus status using the catalog of TCR beta chain sequences. V and J gene assignment, in a later analysis, came from comparing TCR nucleotide sequences with IMGT/GENE-DB human TR gene sequences. A later analysis assigned CDR3 sequences and most-parsimonious VDJ recombination scenarios with the TCRdist pipeline. A later analysis defined each TCR beta chain by its CDR3 amino acid sequence plus V-gene family, and excluded reads lacking a unique V-gene family. As a way to deal with suspected cross-contamination and a sequencing artifact, a later analysis dropped over 550 nucleotide sequences that were highly shared and had low generation probability. In a later analysis, a clonal expansion index for each public chain was calculated from normalized within-repertoire ranks of inferred template counts. Generation probabilities in a later analysis came from a VDJ recombination model fitted to out-of-frame rearrangements, and those results were checked against IGoR. A later analysis scored TCR-TCR, TCR-HLA and TCR-CMV co-occurrence with hypergeometric tests, applying a repertoire-size bias correction to TCR pairs. In a later analysis, false discovery rates were estimated by permuting HLA or CMV assignments 20 times. A later analysis grouped co-occurring TCRs with DBSCAN, adding TCRdist sequence similarity when clustering within HLA-allele-positive subsets. Repertoires with fewer than 30,000 or more than 120,000 public chains were left out of co-occurrence clustering, as were a handful of repertoires with anomalous nucleotide sharing. Sourced from immuneACCESS, this table was stored by TCRdb with only in-frame sequences that have V and J called. A share of the clones is absent; for the studies checked, an unresolved V gene accounts for under half, and the remainder has no known explanation. V, J and clone size were drawn from that table, and D and trimming were deduced from the DNA. This sample is represented by a few hundred thousand clones; 80% to 85% of them were singletons. The ten largest clones capture around 8.3% of the sample.

The sequence is built from TRBV27 and TRBJ2-7, and TRBD2 matches 8 of the central bases. The sequenced sample consisted of PBMCs. This clonotype was sampled from a woman aged 60-70 years in good health and CMV-seropositive. The DNA sequence is TGTGCCAGCAGTTTCAGTGTAGCGGGGATCTCCTACGAGCAGTACTTC. This is translated as CASSFSVAGISYEQYF.